This entry is about one T cell receptor (beta chain). The ends were cut back, 0 bases at V and 0 bases at J, with 15 bases in the middle. The CDR3 length is 17 residues. Germline V gene data show CDR1 as SGDLS and CDR2 as YYNGEE. This record belongs to a study of blood T cell repertoires in COVID-19. Study details: T cells, B-cell-depleted T cells, or PBMCs provided the cDNA or gDNA that served as material.

In the source study's methods: Using reference gene primer amplification, nucleated cell counts were estimated. Clones were read by immunoSEQ multiplex PCR, and TCRdb kept only the in-frame ones, dropping some. That table supplies the V and J calls and clone size; D and trimming were determined from the DNA. The sample records fewer than 150,000 clones, 65% to 85% being singletons. The material sequenced was peripheral blood. This chain uses TRBV9 with TRBJ1-1, with TRBD1 as a possible D gene (5 bases). The clonotype comes from a human donor in a cohort sampled during active COVID-19. CDR3 loop: CASSVDVWAGLNTEAFF. In DNA, the CDR3 is TGTGCCAGCAGCGTAGATGTGTGGGCAGGGCTGAACACTGAAGCTTTCTTT.